This T cell receptor (beta chain) was captured by sequencing in a study of tumor-infiltrating lymphocytes in primary liver carcinoma. Study context: Patients comprised men and women whose ages fell between 30 and 69 years.

For blood RNA, unsorted whole blood served as the source, and germline DNA was extracted too. Points from the study as a whole: Tumors carried a top-250-clone fraction significantly exceeding that of blood (p = 0.039). CD4+ and CD8+ repertoires could not be compared in these unsorted bulk samples. In tumor-adjacent and tumor-blood pairs, overlap was lower than in tumor region pairs.

The input was 500 ng total RNA; TCR beta cDNA was made from it with a constant-region primer. Each TCR beta library was derived from three nested multiplex PCR rounds that employed slightly modified ARM-PCR. TRBV1-TRBV30 forward primers paired with a C-beta reverse primer were used in the first two PCR rounds, which ran approximately 10 cycles each. TCRdb re-called the multiplex PCR reads with MiXCR, one entry per CDR3 protein. Seen here are about 320,000 distinct CDR3 sequences, 50% to 60% observed once, and the top ten hold over 15%. This clonotype was detected many times. What it binds is unknown. The CDR3 runs to 12 residues. V was trimmed by 8 bases and J by 0 bases, leaving 7 bases between them.

Sequencing was done on a sample of peripheral blood. This chain uses TRBV12-3 or TRBV12-4 with TRBJ1-1; unclear D gene. The sequence was obtained from a woman in her twenties or thirties with primary liver carcinoma and hepatitis B virus infection. CDR3: CASGPMNTEAFF. CDR3 DNA: TGTGCCAGCGGTCCCATGAACACTGAAGCTTTCTTT.